The 9 T cell receptor beta chains below were found in one sample sequenced in a study of T cell repertoires in cytomegalovirus infection. TCRdb reanalysed the reads using MiXCR and keeps one entry per CDR3 protein. The sample lists 100,000 or so distinct CDR3 sequences; about 15% were seen once. The sequenced sample consisted of PBMCs. The receptors shown here come from a human donor in good health (CMV status not recorded). Some clones in this sample may be carry-over from other donors' samples.

The chain has TRBV28 and TRBJ2-5; tentative D call: TRBD1 (6 bases). The CDR3 contains 17 residues. Trimming removed 5 bases at V and 5 bases at J, with 24 bases between. Germline V gene lookup returns CDR1 MDHEN and CDR2 SYDVKM. The CDR3 sequence is CASSLRATGMLSETQYF. In DNA, the CDR3 is TGTGCCAGCAGTCTCCGAGCGACAGGAATGCTTTCGGAGACCCAGTACTTC.

This clonotype has a count of ten or more. The chain has TRBV19 and TRBJ2-6; D is perhaps TRBD2 (5 bases). Per the germline V gene, CDR1 is LNHDA and CDR2 is SQIVND (reference sequence). This CDR3 is built from 15 residues. The germline V and J ends were trimmed by 8 bases and 0 bases, with 11 bases remaining between them. DNA for the CDR3: TGTGCCAGTGGAGGACTGTACTCTGGGGCCAACGTCCTGACTTTC. Protein sequence: CASGGLYSGANVLTF.

About this clonotype itself: Because it lacks the conserved phenylalanine or tryptophan at the end, this CDR3 is likely a read error. The V gene is TRBV2, the J gene TRBJ2-7; a possible D gene is TRBD1 (6 bases). V dropped 8 bases and J dropped 0 bases, with 11 bases sitting between them. The CDR3 totals 13 residues. Germline CDR1 SNHLY, CDR2 FYNNEI. Written as DNA, the CDR3 is TGTGCCAGCGAGGGACAAAGCTCCTACGAGCAGTACTGC. This translates into CASEGQSSYEQYC.

V is TRBV20-1 and J is TRBJ2-3; no firm D call. Deletions cut 0 bases from V and 0 bases from J, with 10 bases between. This CDR3 comprises 15 residues. The germline V gene encodes CDR1 DFQATT and CDR2 SNEGSKA (reference sequence). The CDR3 region has the DNA TGCAGTGCTAGAGATCAGAGTTCTAGCACAGATACGCAGTATTTT. Amino acids: CSARDQSSSTDTQYF.

This clonotype has at least ten counts. The V and J genes are TRBV11-1 and TRBJ2-2; maybe TRBD1 (7 bases). V was shortened by 7 bases and J by 7 bases, with 19 bases between the two germline ends. The CDR3 consists of 15 residues. Germline V gene lookup returns CDR1 SGHAT and CDR2 FQDESV (reference sequence). CDR3 region: CASTIRRGRDGELFF. In nucleotides, the CDR3 is TGTGCCAGCACCATCAGGAGGGGGCGCGACGGGGAGCTGTTTTTT.

This clonotype occurred many times. The V and J genes are TRBV7-8 and TRBJ1-4, with unresolved D. V lost 5 bases to trimming and J lost 5 bases, with 12 bases between them. Germline V gives CDR1 SGHVS, CDR2 FQNEAQ. The CDR3 contains 14 residues. CDR3 bases: TGTGCCAGCAGCCTGGGTCGTAGAAATGAAAAACTGTTTTTT. Protein product: CASSLGRRNEKLFF.

There are a few counts of this clonotype. The rearrangement joins TRBV4-2 to TRBJ1-5; D gene uncertain. The V end was cut by 2 bases, the J end by 1 base, with 6 bases between. This CDR3 has 14 residues. CDR1 and CDR2 from the germline V gene are LGHNA and YNFKEQ. CDR3 amino acids: CASSQSISNQPQHF. The CDR3 DNA follows: TGTGCCAGCAGCCAATCCATCAGCAATCAGCCCCAGCATTTT.

Ten or more counts support this clonotype. V and J are TRBV7-2 and TRBJ2-1; TRBD1 might be the D (5 bases). In germline, CDR1 is SGHTA, CDR2 FQGNSA. V lost 0 bases and J lost 4, with 7 bases in between. This CDR3 region has 14 residues. The CDR3 loop is CASSLAGPYNEQFF. The CDR3 DNA is TGTGCCAGCAGCTTAGCGGGGCCGTACAATGAGCAGTTCTTC.

This chain uses TRBV18 with TRBJ1-3; D call uncertain. This CDR3 contains 16 residues. V shed 1 base and J shed 3 bases, with 13 bases lying between them. Per germline, CDR1 KGHSH and CDR2 LQKENI. The CDR3 bases are TGTGCCAGCTCACCACGCGAGGTTCTTAGTGGAAACACCATATATTTT. Translated: CASSPREVLSGNTIYF.